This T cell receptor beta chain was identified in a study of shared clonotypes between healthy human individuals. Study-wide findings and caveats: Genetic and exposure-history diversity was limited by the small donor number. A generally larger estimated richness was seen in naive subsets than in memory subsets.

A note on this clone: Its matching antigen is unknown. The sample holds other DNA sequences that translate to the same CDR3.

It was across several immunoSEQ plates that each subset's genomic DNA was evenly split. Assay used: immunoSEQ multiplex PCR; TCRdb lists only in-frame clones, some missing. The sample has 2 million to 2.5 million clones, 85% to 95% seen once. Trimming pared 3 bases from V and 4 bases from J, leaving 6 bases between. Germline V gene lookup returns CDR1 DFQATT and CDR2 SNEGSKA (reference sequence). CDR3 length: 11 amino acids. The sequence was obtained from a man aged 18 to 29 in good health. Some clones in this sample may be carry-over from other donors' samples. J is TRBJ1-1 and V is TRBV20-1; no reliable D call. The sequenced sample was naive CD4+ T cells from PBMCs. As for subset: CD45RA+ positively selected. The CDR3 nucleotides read TGCAGTGCTAGGCGGTCCACTGAAGCTTTCTTT. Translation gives CSARRSTEAFF.